Ten or more counts support the clone carrying this T cell receptor beta chain. This entry is derived from a study of T cells in Graves' hyperthyroidism and ophthalmopathy. Amplified regions were TCR beta CDR3 sequences from RNA transcripts. Carried out on the TCR CDR3, a first-round RT-PCR used the HTBI primer set. TCRdb ran MiXCR on the multiplex PCR reads and lists one entry per CDR3 protein. The sample includes about 360,000 distinct CDR3 sequences, about a fifth of them seen just once. Together with thyroid ultrasound, orbital computed tomography, serum thyroxine and TRAb, clinical symptoms were used for diagnoses. Cells are PBMCs isolated from roughly 9.3 ml of fresh blood. Sequencing was carried out using blood. The clonotype comes from a woman between 18 and 29 years old with Graves' hyperthyroidism.

The CDR3 nucleotides read TGTGCCAGCAGAACTAGCGGAACCTCCTACGAGCAGTACTTC. This encodes CASRTSGTSYEQYF. This chain links TRBV6-2 or TRBV6-3 with TRBJ2-7, with 8 nucleotides matching TRBD2. Germline CDR1 reads MNHEY; CDR2 reads SVGEGT. J lost 0 bases, V lost 6 bases, and 4 bases had no gene match. This CDR3 region has 14 residues.